This note documents a single T cell receptor (beta chain) sequence. This clonotype was observed many times. The specificity of this receptor is unknown. The record has no base qualities; no much larger clone is one base away. The instrument was an Illumina HiSeq 2500. Quantitative 5'-RACE with molecular barcodes was used to prepare TCR beta libraries. From the authors' description of their analysis: Disease-linked TCR variants were identified with a new computational method built on a probabilistic model of VDJ rearrangement. In TCRdb, the public reads were trimmed at Q25 with fastp and aligned with MiXCR, with productive beta chains retained. Each record represents a unique CDR3 protein, reported with the most common genes and DNA among its rows. The V and J calls shown here were made by TCRdb, not taken from the authors' results. Counted in this sample were roughly 490,000 distinct CDR3 sequences; approximately 5.3% of them appeared once. Around 3.6% of the sample goes to the ten largest clones.

These data originate in a study of CD8 T cells in ankylosing spondylitis (dated by TCRdb to 2017 to 2019). Describing the broader study: T cell receptor beta repertoires were profiled in healthy donors and ankylosing spondylitis patients so that disease-linked TCR variants could be found. The full study cohort was made up of 25 ankylosing spondylitis patients and 108 healthy donors. Peripheral blood was sampled, and synovial fluid was additionally collected from ankylosing spondylitis patients. Findings and caveats that apply to the study as a whole: In peripheral blood, the disease-linked clones were found at relatively low frequencies and had a CD8+ phenotype. Some TCR beta motif variants had previously been reported in synovial fluid and blood of reactive arthritis patients, which suggested common disease-initiation mechanisms. According to the report, matched synovial fluid samples from ankylosing spondylitis patients were significantly enriched for the disease-linked clones. Blood from ankylosing spondylitis patients appeared to be characterized by a TCR beta motif composed of about eight highly homologous amino acid variants.

Including the terminal cysteine and phenylalanine, the CDR3 comprises 15 residues. Just the 45-base CDR3 DNA is kept, in frame starting at base 1. V is trimmed back by 3 bases and J by 4 bases, and the junction contains 7 bases that no gene match accounts for. CDR1 and CDR2 are read off the germline V gene as SGHTA and FQGNSA. The material sequenced was blood, either unsorted or a sorted T cell fraction (not recorded which). This receptor was identified in a male donor with ankylosing spondylitis. The sequence links TRBV7-2 to TRBJ1-1; a stretch of 8 junction bases matches TRBD1. For the CDR3, the sequence is CASSFAGGTGTEAFF. The DNA sequence is TGTGCCAGCAGCTTCGCAGGGGGCACGGGCACTGAAGCTTTCTTT.